This T cell receptor (beta chain) appears in the sequencing data of a study of T cell responses to AZD1222 COVID-19 vaccine. The CDR3 sequence is 18 residues long. The V gene end was trimmed by 4 bases and the J gene end by 2 bases; junction bases not matched to a gene: 12. CDR1 and CDR2 from the germline V gene are LGHDT and YNNKEL (reference sequence). On this clone: Antigen unknown.

The data were produced by immunoSEQ multiplex PCR, yet TCRdb's version contains in-frame clones alone and is incomplete. The repertoire holds 55,000 to 75,000 clones, with around 85% as singletons. The study, taken as a whole, reports: Among spike-specific TCRs, nearly half reportedly target unmutated variant regions.

The chain couples TRBV3-1 (or the pseudogene TRBV3-2) to TRBJ2-1; 9 bases are a match to TRBD2. The sequencing here drew on peripheral blood, taken on day 0 of AZD1222 vaccination. This receptor was obtained from an adult in good health. The CDR3 here is CASSPTRGLAGAYNEQFF. The CDR3 DNA sequence: TGTGCCAGCAGCCCTACTAGAGGTTTAGCGGGGGCCTACAATGAGCAGTTCTTC.